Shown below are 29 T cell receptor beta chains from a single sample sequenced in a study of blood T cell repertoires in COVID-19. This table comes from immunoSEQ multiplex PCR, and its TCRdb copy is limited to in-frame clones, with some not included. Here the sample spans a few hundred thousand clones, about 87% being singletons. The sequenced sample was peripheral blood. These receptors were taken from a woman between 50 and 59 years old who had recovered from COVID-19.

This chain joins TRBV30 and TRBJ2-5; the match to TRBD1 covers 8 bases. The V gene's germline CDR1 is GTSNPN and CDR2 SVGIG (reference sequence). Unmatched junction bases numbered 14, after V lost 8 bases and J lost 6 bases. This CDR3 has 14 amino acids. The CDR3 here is CASQPGQGVKTQYF. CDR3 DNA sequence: TGTGCCAGCCAGCCCGGACAGGGTGTAAAGACCCAGTACTTC.

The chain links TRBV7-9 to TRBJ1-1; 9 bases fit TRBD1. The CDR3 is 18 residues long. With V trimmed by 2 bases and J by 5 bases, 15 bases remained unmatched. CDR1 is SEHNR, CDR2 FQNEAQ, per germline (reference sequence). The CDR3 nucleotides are TGTGCCAGCAGCTTACCTAGAACCGGGACAGGGAGTATGACTGAAGCTTTCTTT. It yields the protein CASSLPRTGTGSMTEAFF.

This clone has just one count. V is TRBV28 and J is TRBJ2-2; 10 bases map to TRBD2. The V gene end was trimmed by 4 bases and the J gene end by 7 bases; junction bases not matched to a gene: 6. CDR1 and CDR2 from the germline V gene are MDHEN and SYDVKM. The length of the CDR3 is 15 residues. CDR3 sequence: CASSSSGRGVGELFF. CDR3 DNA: TGTGCCAGCAGTTCTAGCGGGAGAGGAGTCGGGGAGCTGTTTTTT.

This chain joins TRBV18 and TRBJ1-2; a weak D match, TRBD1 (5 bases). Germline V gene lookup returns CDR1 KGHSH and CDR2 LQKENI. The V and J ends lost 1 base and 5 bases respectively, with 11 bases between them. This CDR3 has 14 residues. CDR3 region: CASSPLGGTYGYTF. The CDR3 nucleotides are TGTGCCAGCTCACCACTTGGGGGGACTTATGGCTACACCTTC.

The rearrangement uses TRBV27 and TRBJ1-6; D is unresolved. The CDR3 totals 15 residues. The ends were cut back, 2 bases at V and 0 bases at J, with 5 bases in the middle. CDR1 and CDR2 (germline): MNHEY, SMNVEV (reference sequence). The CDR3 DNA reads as TGTGCCAGCAGTTTAATCTCCTCCTATAATTCACCCCTCCACTTT. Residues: CASSLISSYNSPLHF.

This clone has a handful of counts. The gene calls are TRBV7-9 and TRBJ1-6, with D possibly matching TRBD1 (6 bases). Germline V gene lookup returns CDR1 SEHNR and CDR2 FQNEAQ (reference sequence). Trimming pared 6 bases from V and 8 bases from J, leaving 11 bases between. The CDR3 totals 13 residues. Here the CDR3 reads CASRGQLDSPLHF. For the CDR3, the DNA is TGTGCCAGCAGAGGACAGTTGGATTCACCCCTCCACTTT.

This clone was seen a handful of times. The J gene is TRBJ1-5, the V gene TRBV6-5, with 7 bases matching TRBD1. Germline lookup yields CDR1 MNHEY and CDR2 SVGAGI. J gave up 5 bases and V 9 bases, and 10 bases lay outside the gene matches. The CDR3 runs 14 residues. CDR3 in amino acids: CASSRGTVHQPQHF. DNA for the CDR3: TGTGCCAGTAGCCGAGGGACAGTCCATCAGCCCCAGCATTTT.

Here the CDR3 reads CASSQDFVATTSVLDTQYF. The CDR3 nucleotides are TGCGCCAGCAGCCAAGATTTTGTGGCGACGACTAGCGTTCTAGATACGCAGTATTTT. The chain uses TRBV4-3 and TRBJ2-3, with 8 nucleotides matching TRBD2. Germline assignment: CDR1 LGHNA and CDR2 YSLEER. This CDR3 comprises 19 residues. The V and J ends lost 0 bases and 5 bases, in that order; junction bases with no gene match: 16.

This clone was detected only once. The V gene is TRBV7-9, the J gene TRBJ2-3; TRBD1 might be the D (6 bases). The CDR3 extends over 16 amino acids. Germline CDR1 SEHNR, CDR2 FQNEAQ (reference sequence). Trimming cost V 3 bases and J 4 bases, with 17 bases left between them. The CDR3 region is CASSFRDTSPADTQYF. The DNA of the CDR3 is TGTGCCAGCAGCTTCCGGGACACATCACCGGCAGATACGCAGTATTTT.

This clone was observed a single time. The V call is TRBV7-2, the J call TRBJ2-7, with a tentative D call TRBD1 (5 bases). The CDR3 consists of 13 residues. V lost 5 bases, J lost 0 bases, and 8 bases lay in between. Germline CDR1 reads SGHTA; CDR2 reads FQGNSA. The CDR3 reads CASSSQGSYEQYF. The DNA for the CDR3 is TGTGCCAGCAGCAGCCAGGGCTCCTACGAGCAGTACTTC.

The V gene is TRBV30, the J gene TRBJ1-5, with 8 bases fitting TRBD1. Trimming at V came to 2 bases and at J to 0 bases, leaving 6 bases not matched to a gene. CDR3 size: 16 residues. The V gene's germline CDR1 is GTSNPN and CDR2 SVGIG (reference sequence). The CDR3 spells CAWSSPGGISNQPQHF. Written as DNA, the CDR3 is TGTGCCTGGAGTTCCCCAGGGGGCATTAGCAATCAGCCCCAGCATTTT.

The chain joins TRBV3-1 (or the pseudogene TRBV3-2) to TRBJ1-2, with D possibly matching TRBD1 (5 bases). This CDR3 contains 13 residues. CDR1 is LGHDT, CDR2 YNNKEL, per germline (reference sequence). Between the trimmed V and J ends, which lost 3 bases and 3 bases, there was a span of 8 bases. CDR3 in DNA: TGTGCCAGCAGCCAGGGGCTGTACTATGGCTACACCTTC. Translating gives CASSQGLYYGYTF.

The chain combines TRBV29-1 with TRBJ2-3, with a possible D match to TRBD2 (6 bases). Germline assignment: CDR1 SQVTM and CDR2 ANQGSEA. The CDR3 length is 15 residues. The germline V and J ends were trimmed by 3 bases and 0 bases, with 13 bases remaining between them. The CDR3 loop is CSVEGLASSTDTQYF. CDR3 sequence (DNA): TGCAGCGTTGAGGGTCTAGCGTCTAGCACAGATACGCAGTATTTT.

CDR3 nucleotide sequence: TGTGCCAGCAGCGGGACAAGGACCGGGGAGCTGTTTTTT. Encoded protein: CASSGTRTGELFF. V is TRBV28 and J is TRBJ2-2; possibly TRBD1 for D (6 bases). There are 13 residues in the CDR3. The V gene's germline CDR1 is MDHEN and CDR2 SYDVKM. The V end lost 6 bases, the J end lost 5 bases, and 10 bases lay between the germline ends. The whole variable domain, filled in from reference TRBV28 and TRBJ2-2, reads DVKVTQSSRYLVKRTGEKVFLECVQDMDHENMFWYRQDPGLGLRLIYFSYDVKMKEKGDIPEGYSVSREKKERFSLILESASTNQTSMYLCASSGTRTGELFFGEGSRLTVL.

CDR3 residues: CASSSPQTYNEQFF. As DNA, the CDR3 is TGTGCCAGCAGCTCTCCCCAGACCTACAATGAGCAGTTCTTC. The chain links TRBV5-6 to TRBJ2-1; no firm D call. Trimming took off 3 bases at V and 2 bases at J, with 9 bases between the two ends. The CDR3 consists of 14 residues. In germline, CDR1 is SGHDT, CDR2 YYEEEE.

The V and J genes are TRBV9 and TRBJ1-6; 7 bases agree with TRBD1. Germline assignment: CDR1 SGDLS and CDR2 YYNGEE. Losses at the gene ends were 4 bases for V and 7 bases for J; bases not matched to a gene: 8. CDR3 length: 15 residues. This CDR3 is CASSSTGTENSPLHF. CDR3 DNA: TGTGCCAGCAGCTCTACCGGGACAGAGAATTCACCCCTCCACTTT.

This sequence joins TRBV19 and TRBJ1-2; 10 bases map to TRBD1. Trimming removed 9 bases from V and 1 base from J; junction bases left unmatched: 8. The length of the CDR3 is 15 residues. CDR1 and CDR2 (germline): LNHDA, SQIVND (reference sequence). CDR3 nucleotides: TGTGCCAGCGGACAGGGGGGCTACAATAACTATGGCTACACCTTC. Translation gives CASGQGGYNNYGYTF.

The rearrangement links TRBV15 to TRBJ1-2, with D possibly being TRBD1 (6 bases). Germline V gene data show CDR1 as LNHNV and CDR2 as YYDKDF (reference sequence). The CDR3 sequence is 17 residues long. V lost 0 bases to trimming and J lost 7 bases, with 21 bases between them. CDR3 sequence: CATSRDERWAGAAGYTF. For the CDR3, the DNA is TGTGCCACCAGCAGAGACGAGAGATGGGCAGGGGCCGCTGGCTACACCTTC.

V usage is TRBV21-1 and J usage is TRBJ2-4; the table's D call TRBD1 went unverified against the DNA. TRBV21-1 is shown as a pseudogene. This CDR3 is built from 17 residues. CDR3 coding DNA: TGTGCCAGCAGCAGTGCCCGGGACAGCGCCTGTGAGAACATTCAGTACTTC. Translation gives CASSSARDSACENIQYF.

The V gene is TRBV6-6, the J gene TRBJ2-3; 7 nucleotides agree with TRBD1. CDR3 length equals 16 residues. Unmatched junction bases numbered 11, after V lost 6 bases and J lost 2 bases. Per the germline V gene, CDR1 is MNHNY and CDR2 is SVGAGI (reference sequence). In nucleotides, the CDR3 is TGTGCCAGCAGGGGGGACAGCCCGGGCGACACAGATACGCAGTATTTT. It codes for CASRGDSPGDTDTQYF.

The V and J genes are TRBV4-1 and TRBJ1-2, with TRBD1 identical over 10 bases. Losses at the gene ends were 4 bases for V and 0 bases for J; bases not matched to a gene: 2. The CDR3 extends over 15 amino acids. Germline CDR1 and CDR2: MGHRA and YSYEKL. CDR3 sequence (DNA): TGCGCCAGCAGCCCGGGACAGGGGTCTAACTATGGCTACACCTTC. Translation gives CASSPGQGSNYGYTF.

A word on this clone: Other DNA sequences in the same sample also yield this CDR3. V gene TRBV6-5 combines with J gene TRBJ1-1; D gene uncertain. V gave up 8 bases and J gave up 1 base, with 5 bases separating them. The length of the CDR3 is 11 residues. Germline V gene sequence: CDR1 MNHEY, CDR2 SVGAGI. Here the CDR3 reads CASRRNTEAFF. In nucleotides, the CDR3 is TGTGCCAGCCGTAGGAACACTGAAGCTTTCTTT.

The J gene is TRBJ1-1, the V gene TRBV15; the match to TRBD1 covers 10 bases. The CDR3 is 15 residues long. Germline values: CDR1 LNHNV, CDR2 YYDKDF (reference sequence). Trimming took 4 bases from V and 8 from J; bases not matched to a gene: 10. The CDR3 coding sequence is TGTGCCACCAGCACTACCCGGGACAGGGGCCGCGAAGCTTTCTTT. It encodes CATSTTRDRGREAFF.

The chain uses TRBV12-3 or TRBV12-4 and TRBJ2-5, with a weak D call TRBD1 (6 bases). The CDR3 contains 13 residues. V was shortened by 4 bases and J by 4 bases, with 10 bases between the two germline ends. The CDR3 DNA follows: TGTGCCAGCAGTTGGCAACAGGGAGAGACCCAGTACTTC. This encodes CASSWQQGETQYF.

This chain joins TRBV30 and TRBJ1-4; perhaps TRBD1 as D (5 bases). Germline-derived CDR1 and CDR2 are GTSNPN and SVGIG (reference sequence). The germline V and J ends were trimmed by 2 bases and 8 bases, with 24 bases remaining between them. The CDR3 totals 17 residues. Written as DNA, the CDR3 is TGTGCCTGGAGTTGGGGCCTAACGTGGACCCAAGGGGAAAAACTGTTTTTT. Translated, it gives CAWSWGLTWTQGEKLFF.

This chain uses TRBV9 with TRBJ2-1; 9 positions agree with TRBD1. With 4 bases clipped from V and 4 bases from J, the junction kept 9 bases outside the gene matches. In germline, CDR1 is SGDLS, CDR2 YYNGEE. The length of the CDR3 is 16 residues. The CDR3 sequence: CASSQKSQGAYNEQFF. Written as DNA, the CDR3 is TGTGCCAGCAGCCAGAAATCACAGGGGGCTTACAATGAGCAGTTCTTC.

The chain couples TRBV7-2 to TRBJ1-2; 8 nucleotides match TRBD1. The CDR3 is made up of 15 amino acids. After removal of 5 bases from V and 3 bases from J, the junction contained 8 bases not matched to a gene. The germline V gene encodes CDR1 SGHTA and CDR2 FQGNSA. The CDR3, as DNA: TGTGCCAGCAGCATAGACAGGGGCATGGACTATGGCTACACCTTC. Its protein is CASSIDRGMDYGYTF.

This CDR3 reads CSASSSGREYEQYF. The CDR3 DNA is TGCAGTGCTAGTTCTAGCGGGAGAGAGTACGAGCAGTACTTC. J is TRBJ2-7 and V is TRBV20-1; TRBD2 agrees at 10 bases. The CDR3 contains 14 residues. V was pared by 3 bases and J by 4 bases, with 6 bases of the junction left unmatched. From germline, CDR1 is DFQATT and CDR2 SNEGSKA (reference sequence).

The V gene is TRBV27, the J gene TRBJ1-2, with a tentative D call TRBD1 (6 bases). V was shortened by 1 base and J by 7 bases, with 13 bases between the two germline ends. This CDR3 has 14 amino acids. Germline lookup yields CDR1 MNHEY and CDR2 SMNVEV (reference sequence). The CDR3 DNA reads TGTGCCAGCAGTTTATTCGGCGGGGGCGGTGGCTACACCTTC. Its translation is CASSLFGGGGGYTF.